These 15 T cell receptor beta chains originate from one sample sequenced in a study of T cell responses to AZD1222 COVID-19 vaccine (dated by TCRdb to 2020 to 2023). Taken with the paper, the label for time point translates to: baseline before first vaccination. Receptor amplification or capture employed the immunoSEQ multiplex PCR assay. Not all clones reach the TCRdb copy of this immuneACCESS table, which keeps in-frame sequences only. Checked studies attribute under half of the gap to unresolved V genes and leave the rest unexplained. This sample lists 100,000 or so clones; over 75% were detected once. The top ten clones comprise 16% of the sample. The specimen was peripheral blood, collected on day 0 of AZD1222 vaccination. The origin of the receptors is an adult in good health.

The chain has TRBV6-1 and TRBJ1-4; 7 positions match TRBD1. The CDR3 spans 17 residues. The germline V gene has CDR1 MNHNS and CDR2 SASEGT. V gave up 4 bases and J gave up 5 bases; unmatched junction bases: 13. The CDR3 coding sequence is TGTGCCAGCAGTGGACGCAAAGGGGGCGAGGGCAATGAAAAACTGTTTTTT. The encoded protein is CASSGRKGGEGNEKLFF.

The chain employs TRBV6-1 and TRBJ1-2, with 8 bases lining up with TRBD1. The CDR3 has 16 amino acids. Germline trimming cut 0 bases from V and 4 bases from J; bases unmatched to any gene: 7. CDR1 and CDR2 from the germline V gene are MNHNS and SASEGT. CDR3 sequence reads: CASSEALIGTGYGYTF. The CDR3 coding sequence is TGTGCCAGCAGTGAAGCATTGATCGGGACAGGCTATGGCTACACCTTC.

The chain recombines TRBV28 with TRBJ2-1; D is perhaps TRBD2 (6 bases). From germline, CDR1 is MDHEN and CDR2 SYDVKM. The V end lost 2 bases, the J end lost 13 bases, and 21 bases lay between the germline ends. The CDR3 is 15 amino acids. CDR3 sequence (DNA): TGTGCCAGCAGTTTAACGGTGGCCGGGGGACTTAGACAGTTCTTC. This sequence encodes CASSLTVAGGLRQFF.

The genes are TRBV19 and TRBJ1-5; no clear D. CDR3 length: 14 amino acids. Per germline, CDR1 LNHDA and CDR2 SQIVND (reference sequence). V gave up 4 bases and J gave up 2 bases, with 9 bases separating them. CDR3 sequence (DNA): TGTGCCAGTAGTAGACTTGGGGGCAATCAGCCCCAGCATTTT. Translated, it gives CASSRLGGNQPQHF.

This clone was detected once. The CDR3 protein is CATSDWTSEQYF. The CDR3 nucleotides are TGTGCCACCAGTGATTGGACTAGCGAGCAGTACTTC. The gene calls are TRBV24-1 and TRBJ2-7; the match to TRBD2 covers 7 bases. The germline gives CDR1 KGHDR, CDR2 SFDVKD. The CDR3 spans 12 residues. Trimming removed 2 bases from V and 6 bases from J; junction bases left unmatched: 0.

This chain joins TRBV11-2 and TRBJ2-7; no clear D gene. From germline, CDR1 is SGHAT and CDR2 FQNNGV. The V and J ends lost 8 bases and 3 bases respectively, with 17 bases between them. This CDR3 spans 14 amino acids. DNA of the CDR3: TGTGCCAGCGGGGTAACGGGTGCCGACTACGAGCAGTACTTC. Its translation: CASGVTGADYEQYF.

The rearrangement links TRBV6-1 to TRBJ1-1; D unresolved. In germline, CDR1 is MNHNS, CDR2 SASEGT. V lost 1 base to trimming and J lost 7 bases, with 10 bases between them. This CDR3 is built from 13 residues. In nucleotides, the CDR3 is TGTGCCAGCAGTGAAGTCTGGGTGGGTGAAGCTTTCTTT. Protein product: CASSEVWVGEAFF.

In the case of this clone: No DNA is shown, since the ends of the CDR3 on it are uncertain; the CDR3 is the one TCRdb lists. The J gene is TRBJ2-3, the V gene TRBV28; the D call of TRBD2 is as the table states it, not checked on the DNA. In germline, CDR1 is MDHEN, CDR2 SYDVKM. The CDR3 length equals 12 residues, ends included. The CDR3 protein is CASSSSGDTQYF.

The gene calls are TRBV11-3 and TRBJ2-7; tentatively, D is TRBD1 or TRBD2 (5 bases each). V lost 0 bases, J lost 3 bases, and 12 bases lay in between. Germline CDR1 and CDR2: SGHNT and YENEEA. There are 15 residues in the CDR3. The CDR3 loop reads CASSLDSRGDYEQYF. As DNA, the CDR3 is TGTGCCAGCAGCTTAGATAGCCGGGGCGACTACGAGCAGTACTTC.

The chain has TRBV2 and TRBJ2-3; TRBD2 agrees at 7 bases. The trim removed 4 bases at V and 0 bases at J, leaving 7 bases unmatched. CDR3 length: 16 amino acids. Germline CDR1 is SNHLY and CDR2 is FYNNEI. CDR3 DNA: TGTGCCAGCAGTGGTTTCCAGCGGGAAAGCACAGATACGCAGTATTTT. It yields the protein CASSGFQRESTDTQYF.

The gene calls are TRBV25-1 and TRBJ1-3; no firm D call. Germline V gene lookup returns CDR1 MGHDK and CDR2 SYGVNS. V lost 4 bases to trimming and J lost 0 bases, with 10 bases between them. There are 15 residues in the CDR3. The CDR3 DNA sequence: TGTGCCAGCAGTGTAGGGAGCGCCTCTGGAAACACCATATATTTT. It encodes CASSVGSASGNTIYF. Drawing the rest from reference TRBV25-1 and TRBJ1-3, the complete variable domain is EADIYQTPRYLVIGTGKKITLECSQTMGHDKMYWYQQDPGMELHLIHYSYGVNSTEKGDLSSESTVSRIRTEHFPLTLESARPSHTSQYLCASSVGSASGNTIYFGEGSWLTVV.

The chain recombines TRBV7-9 with TRBJ2-6, with D possibly being TRBD1 (5 bases). Germline CDR1 SEHNR, CDR2 FQNEAQ (reference sequence). This CDR3 contains 16 residues. V was shortened by 1 base and J by 4 bases, with 11 bases between the two germline ends. This CDR3 reads CASSLGQGLGANVLTF. CDR3 coding DNA: TGTGCCAGCAGCTTAGGGCAGGGCCTGGGGGCCAACGTCCTGACTTTC.

The chain uses TRBV18 and TRBJ1-1; D gene ambiguous. The CDR3 consists of 13 residues. Germline CDR1 and CDR2: KGHSH and LQKENI. V dropped 2 bases and J dropped 0 bases, with 4 bases sitting between them. CDR3 bases: TGTGCCAGCTCACCAGGGATGAACACTGAAGCTTTCTTT. Translation gives CASSPGMNTEAFF.

This clone has just one count. The chain has TRBV7-8 and TRBJ2-5, with D hard to call. V lost 1 base and J 2 bases, leaving 11 bases between the germline ends. This CDR3 is built from 15 residues. Per germline, CDR1 SGHVS and CDR2 FQNEAQ. As DNA, the CDR3 is TGTGCCAGCAGCTTAGGTAGCTTGGTGCAAGAGACCCAGTACTTC. Translated, it gives CASSLGSLVQETQYF.

This clone appeared once. The J gene is TRBJ2-2, the V gene TRBV5-1; 8 bases fit TRBD1. Trimming took 10 bases from V and 4 from J; bases not matched to a gene: 9. CDR1 SGHRS and CDR2 YFSETQ come from the germline V gene. The CDR3 totals 14 residues. CDR3 in DNA: TGCGCCTCCATCGGGACAGGAGGCACCGGGGAGCTGTTTTTT. It codes for CASIGTGGTGELFF.